The 13 T cell receptor beta chains reported below all come from one sample, sequenced in a study of response to subunit inactivated influenza vaccine. TCRdb re-derived calls from the RT-PCR reads in MiXCR, one entry per CDR3 protein. The sample lists more than 550,000 distinct CDR3 sequences; 10% to 15% were seen once. The material sequenced was PBMCs from blood, taken on the day of vaccination. The receptors were sampled from a man in his fifties who received an inactivated influenza vaccine.

This clonotype was seen at least ten times. This sequence joins TRBV10-3 and TRBJ2-5; D might be TRBD2 (5 bases). The V end lost 6 bases, the J end lost 3 bases, and 11 bases lay between the germline ends. This CDR3 has 13 amino acids. Per germline, CDR1 ENHRY and CDR2 SYGVKD. CDR3 DNA: TGTGCCATCAGGGACTGGAAGAAAGAGACCCAGTACTTC. Translating it yields CAIRDWKKETQYF.

The V and J genes are TRBV12-3 or TRBV12-4 and TRBJ2-1; 7 bases map to TRBD1. The CDR3 has 15 amino acids. V lost 2 bases to trimming and J lost 2 bases; unmatched junction nucleotides: 3. The CDR3 DNA sequence: TGTGCCAGCAGTTTACAGGGGGTCGCCTACAATGAGCAGTTCTTC. Translated: CASSLQGVAYNEQFF.

The sample holds a few counts of this clonotype. This sequence joins TRBV29-1 and TRBJ2-1; D may match TRBD1 or TRBD2 (5 bases each). Germline V gene lookup returns CDR1 SQVTM and CDR2 ANQGSEA. This CDR3 is built from 14 residues. Trimming took off 5 bases at V and 0 bases at J, with 11 bases between the two ends. The CDR3 sequence: CSVTGTPSYNEQFF. The CDR3 DNA sequence: TGCAGCGTTACCGGGACGCCCTCCTACAATGAGCAGTTCTTC.

This clonotype was seen a handful of times. The chain joins TRBV27 to TRBJ2-1, with 8 bases matching TRBD2. This CDR3 has 16 residues. The germline V gene encodes CDR1 MNHEY and CDR2 SMNVEV (reference sequence). V was clipped by 7 bases and J by 1 base; unmatched bases: 9. CDR3 bases: TGTGCCAGCAACCTCCTCGGGGGGGGTTCCTACAATGAGCAGTTCTTC. Its translation: CASNLLGGGSYNEQFF.

The rearrangement joins TRBV6-2 or TRBV6-3 to TRBJ2-7; D not resolved. Germline CDR1 reads MNHEY; CDR2 reads SVGEGT. CDR3 length: 12 residues. Trimming removed 4 bases from V and 2 bases from J, with 6 bases in between. CDR3 DNA sequence: TGTGCCAGCAGTTGGCAGGCCTACGAGCAGTACTTC. The encoded protein is CASSWQAYEQYF.

The chain links TRBV10-3 to TRBJ2-1, with 9 bases lining up with TRBD1. The trim removed 4 bases at V and 4 bases at J, leaving 11 bases unmatched. Per germline, CDR1 ENHRY and CDR2 SYGVKD. The CDR3 runs to 17 residues. In DNA, the CDR3 is TGTGCCATCAGTGGGTGGGGACAGGGCCGAGGTTACAATGAGCAGTTCTTC. Protein product: CAISGWGQGRGYNEQFF.

This clonotype has a count of ten or more. This sequence joins TRBV7-3 and TRBJ2-3; the match to TRBD2 covers 8 bases. V lost 5 bases to trimming and J lost 4 bases; unmatched junction nucleotides: 17. Germline CDR1 SGHTA, CDR2 FQGTGA. The CDR3 totals 18 residues. In DNA form, the CDR3 reads TGTGCCAGCAGCCGGCTCGGGGGTAGCGGGAAAAGGTCAGATACGCAGTATTTT. Translated: CASSRLGGSGKRSDTQYF.

There are a few counts of this clonotype. As DNA, the CDR3 is TGTGCCAGCAGCCCCCATGTTTGGGAGGGTACGCAGTATTTT. Protein product: CASSPHVWEGTQYF. The J gene is TRBJ2-3, the V gene TRBV7-9; 7 bases fit TRBD2. The CDR3 totals 14 residues. The trim removed 5 bases at V and 8 bases at J, leaving 10 bases unmatched. CDR1 is SEHNR, CDR2 FQNEAQ, per germline (reference sequence).

Remarks on this clonotype: It may be a read error: a sequence one base away is much more abundant. The genes are TRBV12-3 or TRBV12-4 and TRBJ2-3, with D tentatively TRBD1 or TRBD2 (7 bases each). CDR3 length equals 14 residues. The CDR3 sequence is CASSPRGGTDKQYF. The CDR3, as DNA: TGTGCCAGCAGTCCCAGGGGAGGGACAGATAAGCAGTATTTT.

The chain is built from TRBV6-2 or TRBV6-3 and TRBJ2-2; TRBD1 matches 8 bases. The germline gives CDR1 MNHEY, CDR2 SVGEGT. The V and J ends lost 10 bases and 2 bases, in that order; junction bases with no gene match: 9. The CDR3 is made up of 15 amino acids. Here the CDR3 reads CATRDRTLNTGELFF. CDR3 nucleotide sequence: TGTGCCACCCGGGACAGGACGCTAAACACCGGGGAGCTGTTTTTT.

This clonotype was picked up many times. The chain carries TRBV10-3 and TRBJ2-7; 9 nucleotides align to TRBD1. The germline gives CDR1 ENHRY, CDR2 SYGVKD. The CDR3 extends over 13 amino acids. Trimming at V came to 5 bases and at J to 3 bases, leaving 2 bases not matched to a gene. As DNA, the CDR3 is TGTGCCATCAGTCCGGGACAGGGCTACGAGCAGTACTTC. Its translation is CAISPGQGYEQYF.

This clonotype has ten or more counts. The chain uses TRBV20-1 and TRBJ2-1, with 14 bases that match TRBD2. This CDR3 region has 15 residues. The V and J ends lost 3 bases and 8 bases, in that order; junction bases with no gene match: 6. In germline, CDR1 is DFQATT, CDR2 SNEGSKA (reference sequence). The CDR3 DNA follows: TGCAGTGCTAGTAGCGGGACTAGCGGGAGATATGAGCAGTTCTTC. It translates to CSASSGTSGRYEQFF.

Here the CDR3 DNA reads TGCGCCAGCAGCTTGGCCAATAGCAAAGAGACCCAGTACTTC. It specifies CASSLANSKETQYF. The chain combines TRBV5-1 with TRBJ2-5; unclear D gene. V lost 0 bases and J 3 bases, leaving 9 bases between the germline ends. Germline values: CDR1 SGHRS, CDR2 YFSETQ. CDR3 size: 14 residues.